Below, 7 T cell receptor beta chains from the same sample are listed, as sequenced in a study of T cells in women clearing cervical HPV infection. Sequencing was performed with immunoSEQ multiplex PCR; in TCRdb, only in-frame clones are kept and a portion is missing. The sample table sets out some 20,000 clones. Sequencing used blood buffy coat. The receptors were sampled from a woman aged 18 to 75 with a cervical HPV16 infection that either progressed to CIN3+ or cleared (not recorded which).

A word on this clone: The CDR3 end is not reached by the read, which stops 3 residues before it; the germline J gene fills it in. The chain couples TRBV13 to TRBJ2-1, with D tentatively TRBD2 (7 bases). V gave up 4 bases and J gave up 7 bases, with 23 bases separating them. Per germline, CDR1 PRHDT and CDR2 FYEKMQ (reference sequence). CDR3 length: 17 residues. Incomplete CDR3 DNA: TGTGCCAGCAGCTACCCCACTGTGGGGGGGCCGGGGAATGAG. Protein sequence: CASSYPTVGGPGNE. From start to end, the CDR3 is CASSYPTVGGPGNEQFF.

On this clone itself: The CDR3 extends 3 residues past the end of the read, so its final part is completed from the germline J gene. The chain joins TRBV30 to TRBJ2-5; TRBD1 matches at 7 bases. Unmatched junction bases numbered 4, after V lost 2 bases and J lost 4 bases. CDR3 length: 13 amino acids. Looked up from germline, CDR1 is GTSNPN and CDR2 is SVGIG (reference sequence). This CDR3 reads CAWSRGQLETQYF. CDR3 DNA, as far as it was read: TGTGCCTGGAGTAGGGGACAGTTAGAGACC.

As for this clone: The CDR3 goes on 3 residues after the read ends, and that part is filled in from the germline J gene. The rearrangement uses TRBV18 and TRBJ1-1, with D unclear. The CDR3 has 12 residues. CDR1 and CDR2 from the germline V gene are KGHSH and LQKENI. Incomplete CDR3 DNA: TGTGCCAGCGCTACGCAGGCTATTGAC. It specifies CASATQAID. The full CDR3 sequence reads CASATQAIDAFF.

As concerns this clone: With the read ending 3 residues before the CDR3 end, the germline J gene is used to fill in that end. This chain joins TRBV5-6 and TRBJ1-5; a weak D match, TRBD1 (6 bases). This CDR3 is 15 amino acids long. The V end was cut by 5 bases, the J end by 3 bases, with 15 bases between. CDR1 is SGHDT, CDR2 YYEEEE, per germline. The part of the CDR3 DNA that was read is TGTGCCAGCAGTCTTATGGGGGCTCACAATCAGCCC. The encoded protein is CASSLMGAHNQP. The full CDR3 is CASSLMGAHNQPQHF.

To note about this clone: The read terminates 3 residues before the CDR3 end, so the remaining end is supplied by the germline J gene. This chain connects TRBV19 to TRBJ2-1; a weak D match, TRBD2 (6 bases). The CDR3 spans 15 residues. Trimming shortened V by 11 bases and J by 0 bases, and 17 bases separated the two germline ends. Looked up from germline, CDR1 is LNHDA and CDR2 is SQIVND (reference sequence). Partial CDR3 DNA: TGTGCCTCCCGGGGGACGGGCGGCTCCTACAATGAG. Its translation: CASRGTGGSYNE. Given in full, the CDR3 is CASRGTGGSYNEQFF.

For this clone: At one end the junction does not follow the germline gene, possibly because of a read error. The read ends 3 residues shy of where the CDR3 ends; the end is completed using the germline J gene. This chain uses TRBV30 with TRBJ2-1; D unclear. CDR3 size: 13 residues. In germline, CDR1 is GTSNPN, CDR2 SVGIG (reference sequence). CDR3 DNA (partial): TGTGCCTGGAACCCGAGCTCCTACGATGAG. Protein sequence: CAWNPSSYDE. The entire CDR3 protein reads CAWNPSSYDEQFF.

In the case of this clone: The CDR3 end lies 3 residues beyond the end of the read and is filled in from the germline J gene. The J gene is TRBJ1-6, the V gene TRBV6-2 or TRBV6-3; TRBD1 agrees at 7 bases. CDR1 is MNHEY and CDR2 is SVGEGT in the germline V gene. Unmatched junction bases numbered 6, after V lost 6 bases and J lost 1 base. CDR3 length equals 16 residues. The DNA read from the CDR3 is TGTGCCAGCAGGCCCAGGGGGATGTCCTATAATTCACCC. Its translation is CASRPRGMSYNSP. In full, the CDR3 is CASRPRGMSYNSPLHF.